Following are 23 T cell receptor beta chains from one sample sequenced in a study of cytomegalovirus exposure and HLA in healthy donors. The primer mix had 60 Vbeta and 13 Jbeta primers. Method: immunoSEQ multiplex PCR; TCRdb's copy keeps in-frame clones and lacks some. The sample yields over 65,000 clones, of which the top ten take up about 1%. Sequenced sample: PBMCs. Receptors were obtained from a woman aged 25 to 39 in good health and CMV-seronegative.

This rearrangement joins TRBV30 to TRBJ1-1; no definite D call. CDR1 GTSNPN and CDR2 SVGIG come from the germline V gene (reference sequence). CDR3 length: 14 amino acids. V was pared by 3 bases and J by 2 bases, with 13 bases between. CDR3: CAWRPPLRNTEAFF. DNA for the CDR3: TGTGCCTGGAGGCCCCCCTTGAGAAACACTGAAGCTTTCTTT.

The rearrangement uses TRBV6-1 and TRBJ2-1, with TRBD1 as a possible D gene (5 bases). V was clipped by 2 bases and J by 8 bases, with 16 bases between them. This CDR3 is built from 15 residues. Germline V gene sequence: CDR1 MNHNS, CDR2 SASEGT. DNA for the CDR3: TGTGCCAGCAGTGAAATAGTAATAGGGGTCGATGAGCAGTTCTTC. Encoded protein: CASSEIVIGVDEQFF.

The chain joins TRBV9 to TRBJ1-1; 10 nucleotides line up with TRBD1. The CDR3 runs 14 residues. V gave up 3 bases and J gave up 4 bases; unmatched junction bases: 3. Germline V gives CDR1 SGDLS, CDR2 YYNGEE. This chain's CDR3 is CASSDRDRGTEAFF. CDR3 in DNA: TGTGCCAGCAGCGACCGGGACAGGGGCACTGAAGCTTTCTTT.

The V gene is TRBV6-1, the J gene TRBJ2-7; 9 positions agree with TRBD1. Germline V CDR1 and CDR2: MNHNS, SASEGT. The CDR3 is 13 residues long. J gave up 3 bases and V 6 bases, and 3 bases lay outside the gene matches. CDR3 coding DNA: TGTGCCAGCAGGGGGGACAGGGACTACGAGCAGTACTTC. Protein product: CASRGDRDYEQYF.

V is TRBV30 and J is TRBJ1-4, with D maybe TRBD1 (5 bases). V dropped 3 bases and J dropped 2 bases, with 13 bases sitting between them. The CDR3 spans 15 residues. CDR1 and CDR2 (germline): GTSNPN, SVGIG (reference sequence). CDR3 in DNA: TGTGCCTGGAGCCTCAAGGGGCGGACTAATGAAAAACTGTTTTTT. This codes for CAWSLKGRTNEKLFF. The whole variable domain, remainder taken from reference TRBV30 and TRBJ1-4, is SQTIHQWPATLVQPVGSPLSLECTVEGTSNPNLYWYRQAAGRGLQLLFYSVGIGQISSEVPQNLSASRPQDRQFILSSKKLLLSDSGFYLCAWSLKGRTNEKLFFGSGTQLSVL.

V is TRBV15 and J is TRBJ1-5, with a tentative D call TRBD1 (5 bases). The germline V gene has CDR1 LNHNV and CDR2 YYDKDF (reference sequence). CDR3 size: 17 residues. Trimming removed 0 bases from V and 7 bases from J, with 19 bases in between. The DNA for the CDR3 is TGTGCCACCAGCAGAGATTTACCCCACGGCAGGGCCCAGCCCCAGCATTTT. It is translated as CATSRDLPHGRAQPQHF.

The V and J genes are TRBV18 and TRBJ1-1, with D possibly being TRBD1 (6 bases). Trimming shortened V by 3 bases and J by 0 bases, and 8 bases separated the two germline ends. The CDR3 is made up of 14 amino acids. CDR1 and CDR2 (germline): KGHSH, LQKENI. The CDR3: CASSPRGLNTEAFF. The CDR3 bases are TGTGCCAGCTCACCGAGGGGGTTGAACACTGAAGCTTTCTTT.

Concerning this clone: Other DNA sequences in this specimen translate into the identical CDR3. The CDR3 reads CASSLGTGNEQFF. DNA of the CDR3: TGTGCCAGCAGCTTAGGGACAGGGAATGAGCAGTTCTTC. The chain uses TRBV11-2 and TRBJ2-1, with 8 nucleotides matching TRBD1. The trim removed 1 base at V and 7 bases at J, leaving 0 bases unmatched. This CDR3 comprises 13 residues. The germline V gene encodes CDR1 SGHAT and CDR2 FQNNGV.

This chain joins TRBV28 and TRBJ2-1, with D possibly TRBD1 on 5 matching bases. Between the trimmed V and J ends, which lost 6 bases and 2 bases, there was a span of 17 bases. The CDR3 totals 16 residues. CDR1 MDHEN and CDR2 SYDVKM come from the germline V gene. CDR3: CASSRRQGLTYNEQFF. Written as DNA, the CDR3 is TGTGCCAGCAGCCGAAGGCAGGGCCTCACCTACAATGAGCAGTTCTTC.

V and J are TRBV19 and TRBJ2-7, with TRBD1 as a possible D gene (6 bases). CDR1 LNHDA and CDR2 SQIVND come from the germline V gene (reference sequence). Between the trimmed V and J ends, which lost 4 bases and 4 bases, there was a span of 8 bases. There are 12 residues in the CDR3. CDR3: CASSTGDYEQYF. CDR3 nucleotide sequence: TGTGCCAGTAGTACAGGGGATTACGAGCAGTACTTC.

The genes are TRBV20-1 and TRBJ1-1, with no clear D. Germline assignment: CDR1 DFQATT and CDR2 SNEGSKA (reference sequence). This CDR3 spans 11 amino acids. CDR3 bases: TGCAGCGCAGGAATGAACACTGAAGCTTTCTTT. It codes for CSAGMNTEAFF.

The J gene is TRBJ1-1, the V gene TRBV6-5; TRBD1 agrees at 9 bases. The junction had 4 bases not matched to a gene; V was cut back by 5 bases and J by 3 bases. Germline V CDR1 and CDR2: MNHEY, SVGAGI. The CDR3 sequence is 14 residues long. CDR3 region: CASSATGGYTEAFF. CDR3 DNA: TGTGCCAGCAGTGCTACAGGGGGCTACACTGAAGCTTTCTTT.

The chain employs TRBV30 and TRBJ2-3; possibly TRBD2 for D (5 bases). Germline loops: CDR1 GTSNPN, CDR2 SVGIG (reference sequence). The CDR3 totals 13 residues. Trimming left V 0 bases short and J 2 bases short, with 6 bases between. CDR3 loop: CAWSVRATDTQYF. In nucleotides, the CDR3 is TGTGCCTGGAGTGTGAGGGCCACAGATACGCAGTATTTT.

The CDR3 loop is CASSVGTYQQETQYF. For the CDR3, the DNA is TGTGCCAGCAGCGTCGGGACATATCAGCAAGAGACCCAGTACTTC. The gene calls are TRBV7-9 and TRBJ2-5, with a possible D match to TRBD1 (6 bases). The V gene lost 5 bases and the J gene lost 2 bases, with 15 bases spanning the gap. Germline CDR1 reads SEHNR; CDR2 reads FQNEAQ (reference sequence). The CDR3 runs 15 residues.

The chain uses TRBV30 and TRBJ1-3; D is unresolved. CDR1 is GTSNPN, CDR2 SVGIG, per germline (reference sequence). V dropped 4 bases and J dropped 0 bases, with 10 bases sitting between them. The CDR3 consists of 14 residues. In nucleotides, the CDR3 is TGTGCCTGGACCAACCGCGGCTCTGGAAACACCATATATTTT. As protein: CAWTNRGSGNTIYF.

The V and J genes are TRBV18 and TRBJ2-1, with 12 bases lining up with TRBD2. The V gene end was trimmed by 4 bases and the J gene end by 5 bases; junction bases not matched to a gene: 6. This CDR3 has 16 amino acids. Per the germline V gene, CDR1 is KGHSH and CDR2 is LQKENI. DNA of the CDR3: TGTGCCAGCTCACAAAGGACTAGCGGGGTCGACAATGAGCAGTTCTTC. Its protein is CASSQRTSGVDNEQFF. Full variable domain (rest looked up from reference TRBV18 and TRBJ2-1): NAGVMQNPRHLVRRRGQEARLRCSPMKGHSHVYWYRQLPEEGLKFMVYLQKENIIDESGMPKERFSAEFPKEGPSILRIQQVVRGDSAAYFCASSQRTSGVDNEQFFGPGTRLTVL.

The rearrangement links TRBV6-1 to TRBJ1-1, with a weak D call TRBD1 (5 bases). The germline V gene has CDR1 MNHNS and CDR2 SASEGT. Trimming shortened V by 3 bases and J by 5 bases, and 16 bases separated the two germline ends. The CDR3 is 15 residues long. The CDR3 sequence is CASSDRVGRITEAFF. CDR3 bases: TGTGCCAGCAGTGACAGGGTTGGTCGAATAACTGAAGCTTTCTTT.

This sequence joins TRBV6-1 and TRBJ2-3; D remains ambiguous. This CDR3 spans 14 amino acids. V was clipped by 7 bases and J by 5 bases, with 16 bases between them. Germline values: CDR1 MNHNS, CDR2 SASEGT. CDR3 bases: TGTGCCAGCAAAACTACCGCCCTCATAGATACGCAGTATTTT. Residues: CASKTTALIDTQYF.

V is TRBV6-1 and J is TRBJ2-5, with D possibly TRBD2 on 5 matching bases. Trimming shortened V by 5 bases and J by 1 base, and 8 bases separated the two germline ends. Per germline, CDR1 MNHNS and CDR2 SASEGT. This CDR3 has 13 residues. The DNA for the CDR3 is TGTGCCAGCAGTCCCGGACTCCAAGAGACCCAGTACTTC. Residues: CASSPGLQETQYF.

The gene calls are TRBV6-5 and TRBJ1-2; weak D call: TRBD1 (5 bases). In germline, CDR1 is MNHEY, CDR2 SVGAGI. The CDR3 consists of 15 residues. V was shortened by 2 bases and J by 0 bases, with 10 bases between the two germline ends. The CDR3 DNA reads TGTGCCAGCAGTTACGACAGAACAACTAACTATGGCTACACCTTC. Its protein product is CASSYDRTTNYGYTF.

To note about this clone: The junction shows a germline mismatch at one end, possibly a read error. This chain uses TRBV30 with TRBJ2-2; D possibly corresponds to TRBD1 (6 bases). The CDR3 is made up of 15 amino acids. Germline V gene sequence: CDR1 GTSNPN, CDR2 SVGIG (reference sequence). The CDR3 sequence is CAGSAKNRDTGELFF. The CDR3 coding sequence is TGTGCCGGGAGTGCAAAAAACAGGGACACCGGGGAGCTGTTTTTT.

The chain joins TRBV7-9 to TRBJ1-1; D is undetermined. The ends were cut back, 5 bases at V and 0 bases at J, with 7 bases in the middle. CDR3 size: 13 residues. Germline assignment: CDR1 SEHNR and CDR2 FQNEAQ (reference sequence). The CDR3 sequence: CASSTNLNTEAFF. DNA for the CDR3: TGTGCCAGCAGCACTAACTTGAACACTGAAGCTTTCTTT.

In DNA, the CDR3 is TGCGCCAGCAGCTTGGCTGTGGGTAGCGGGACTAGCACAGATACGCAGTATTTT. Protein product: CASSLAVGSGTSTDTQYF. J is TRBJ2-3 and V is TRBV5-1, with TRBD2 matching 8 bases. The CDR3 is 18 residues long. Germline values: CDR1 SGHRS, CDR2 YFSETQ. Trimming took 0 bases from V and 0 from J; bases not matched to a gene: 9.